The next 29 T cell receptor beta chains were all read from a single sample in a study of technical replicates of blood from a few donors (dated by TCRdb to the late 2010s). Receptors were amplified or captured by the immunoSEQ multiplex PCR assay. TCRdb's version of the immuneACCESS table is confined to in-frame rearrangements and falls short of the full clone set. An unresolved V gene accounts for under half of the shortfall where checked; the remainder is of unknown origin. This sample comprises about 83,000 clones, more than 90% of them detected only once. The ten largest clones take up about 0.26% of the sample. The sample consisted of T cells isolated from PBMCs. The receptor source for this set is a human donor in good health.

The CDR3 DNA reads as TGTGCCAGTAACATGTATCTCTACAATGAGCAGTTCTTC. Its protein product is CASNMYLYNEQFF. This chain joins TRBV19 and TRBJ2-1; D remains ambiguous. The germline V gene has CDR1 LNHDA and CDR2 SQIVND (reference sequence). Trimming stripped 7 bases from V and 3 bases from J, with 10 bases between. The CDR3 contains 13 residues.

This chain joins TRBV4-1 and TRBJ1-6; possibly TRBD1 for D (5 bases). The CDR3 has 17 amino acids. CDR1 and CDR2 (germline): MGHRA, YSYEKL. The V end was cut by 6 bases, the J end by 7 bases, with 22 bases between. This CDR3 is CASRPGETLRGNSPLHF. CDR3 bases: TGCGCCAGCAGGCCCGGAGAGACGCTCCGGGGGAATTCACCCCTCCACTTT.

This sequence joins TRBV28 and TRBJ2-2; 10 bases agree with TRBD2. The trim removed 2 bases at V and 0 bases at J, leaving 9 bases unmatched. Germline V gene data show CDR1 as MDHEN and CDR2 as SYDVKM. This CDR3 is 19 amino acids long. This chain's CDR3 is CASSLPPLGTSANTGELFF. CDR3 bases: TGTGCCAGCAGTTTACCCCCCCTCGGGACTAGCGCGAACACCGGGGAGCTGTTTTTT.

This chain connects TRBV28 to TRBJ1-1; D might be TRBD1 (6 bases). The CDR3 has 15 residues. CDR1 is MDHEN and CDR2 is SYDVKM in the germline V gene. The V gene lost 2 bases and the J gene lost 7 bases, with 17 bases spanning the gap. DNA for the CDR3: TGTGCCAGCAGTTTACAACTAGGACAGTCCGTTGAAGCTTTCTTT. It is translated as CASSLQLGQSVEAFF.

The chain has TRBV28 and TRBJ1-1, with unresolved D. The CDR3 length is 14 residues. Germline V lookup: CDR1 MDHEN, CDR2 SYDVKM. V lost 5 bases to trimming and J lost 1 base, with 11 bases between them. CDR3 region: CASSLPSGNTEAFF. CDR3 in DNA: TGTGCCAGCAGTCTCCCCTCAGGGAACACTGAAGCTTTCTTT.

This chain's CDR3 is CASRETRAFNSPLHF. In DNA form, the CDR3 reads TGTGCCAGCAGAGAGACCAGGGCGTTTAATTCACCCCTCCACTTT. The rearrangement uses TRBV28 and TRBJ1-6; the D gene is possibly TRBD1 (5 bases). The V and J ends lost 6 bases and 6 bases respectively, with 15 bases between them. The CDR3 sequence is 15 residues long. Germline lookup yields CDR1 MDHEN and CDR2 SYDVKM.

The chain links TRBV2 to TRBJ1-2, with TRBD1 matching over 7 bases. The trim removed 3 bases at V and 3 bases at J, leaving 7 bases unmatched. Germline CDR1 reads SNHLY; CDR2 reads FYNNEI. This CDR3 is built from 15 residues. The CDR3 spells CASSDNWDRYYGYTF. CDR3 coding DNA: TGTGCCAGCAGTGACAATTGGGACAGATACTATGGCTACACCTTC.

The chain's CDR3 is CASSQVPGLAGGSSYNEQFF. The DNA for the CDR3 is TGTGCCAGCAGCCAAGTCCCGGGACTAGCGGGGGGGAGCTCCTACAATGAGCAGTTCTTC. The chain links TRBV4-2 to TRBJ2-1; TRBD2 matches at 16 bases. The length of the CDR3 is 20 residues. Germline-derived CDR1 and CDR2 are LGHNA and YNFKEQ. After removal of 1 base from V and 0 bases from J, the junction contained 6 bases not matched to a gene.

The rearrangement joins TRBV6-1 to TRBJ2-7, with 8 positions matching TRBD1. The CDR3 extends over 14 amino acids. V was pared by 7 bases and J by 2 bases, with 7 bases of the junction left unmatched. The germline CDR1 and CDR2 sequences are MNHNS and SASEGT. The CDR3 sequence: CASTQGQATYEQYF. The CDR3 nucleotides are TGTGCCAGCACCCAGGGACAGGCGACCTACGAGCAGTACTTC.

The rearrangement links TRBV6-1 to TRBJ1-2; no reliable D call. Germline lookup yields CDR1 MNHNS and CDR2 SASEGT. Deletions cut 3 bases from V and 2 bases from J, with 13 bases between. The CDR3 is made up of 15 amino acids. The DNA of the CDR3 is TGTGCCAGCAGTGACCTGGTGGGCCGAAACTATGGCTACACCTTC. As protein: CASSDLVGRNYGYTF.

The CDR3 region has the DNA TGTGCCAGCAGCCCTACGGGTAGTGGAGGAAACACCATATATTTT. This translates into CASSPTGSGGNTIYF. The chain couples TRBV7-9 to TRBJ1-3; D remains unclear. V lost 5 bases and J lost 4, with 15 bases in between. There are 15 residues in the CDR3. Germline CDR1 SEHNR, CDR2 FQNEAQ (reference sequence). Variable domain in full (rest from reference TRBV7-9 and TRBJ1-3): DTGVSQNPRHKITKRGQNVTFRCDPISEHNRLYWYRQTLGQGPEFLTYFQNEAQLEKSRLLSDRFSAERPKGSFSTLEIQRTEQGDSAMYLCASSPTGSGGNTIYFGEGSWLTVV.

The chain is built from TRBV6-1 and TRBJ2-5; unclear D gene. V was trimmed by 0 bases and J by 2 bases, leaving 10 bases between them. This CDR3 has 15 residues. Germline CDR1 and CDR2: MNHNS and SASEGT. DNA of the CDR3: TGTGCCAGCAGTGAAGCGCGCGCTAGTCAAGAGACCCAGTACTTC. Residues: CASSEARASQETQYF.

J is TRBJ2-7 and V is TRBV6-1; D may be TRBD2 (6 bases). Trimming took 2 bases from V and 0 from J, leaving 11 bases between them. This CDR3 contains 15 residues. Germline values: CDR1 MNHNS, CDR2 SASEGT. CDR3 sequence reads: CASSESRGTSYEQYF. The CDR3 coding sequence is TGTGCCAGCAGTGAATCTCGGGGGACCTCCTACGAGCAGTACTTC.

This rearrangement joins TRBV27 to TRBJ2-7; the D gene is possibly TRBD2 (6 bases). Germline V lookup: CDR1 MNHEY, CDR2 SMNVEV (reference sequence). This CDR3 comprises 15 residues. Trimming removed 6 bases at V and 0 bases at J, with 15 bases between. DNA of the CDR3: TGTGCCAGCAGCTACCGGGACTTCCCCTCCTACGAGCAGTACTTC. It yields the protein CASSYRDFPSYEQYF.

The chain uses TRBV30 and TRBJ1-5; maybe TRBD1 (6 bases). From germline, CDR1 is GTSNPN and CDR2 SVGIG (reference sequence). With 1 base removed from V and 1 base from J, the gap between germline ends came to 11 bases. CDR3 size: 15 residues. The DNA of the CDR3 is TGTGCCTGGAGTGCTGGGGGCAGCAGCAATCAGCCCCAGCATTTT. This encodes CAWSAGGSSNQPQHF.

The V and J genes are TRBV27 and TRBJ2-3; D gene unclear. Germline CDR1 reads MNHEY; CDR2 reads SMNVEV (reference sequence). Deletions cut 0 bases from V and 5 bases from J, with 12 bases between. CDR3 length: 15 residues. CDR3 DNA: TGTGCCAGCAGTTTATCAGTCGGGTTGGGAGATACGCAGTATTTT. Residues: CASSLSVGLGDTQYF.

V usage is TRBV19 and J usage is TRBJ2-7; 9 nucleotides agree with TRBD1. CDR3 length: 15 amino acids. CDR1 LNHDA and CDR2 SQIVND come from the germline V gene (reference sequence). With 5 bases clipped from V and 0 bases from J, the junction kept 5 bases outside the gene matches. DNA of the CDR3: TGTGCCAGTAGTCCCGGACAGGGGCGCTCCTACGAGCAGTACTTC. As protein: CASSPGQGRSYEQYF.

The CDR3 DNA follows: TGTGCCAGCAGTGGCGGGACTACATCCTACAATGAGCAGTTCTTC. This gives the protein CASSGGTTSYNEQFF. The chain uses TRBV6-4 and TRBJ2-1; 7 nucleotides agree with TRBD2. Looked up from germline, CDR1 is MRHNA and CDR2 is SNTAGT. The junction had 4 bases not matched to a gene; V was cut back by 4 bases and J by 1 base. There are 15 residues in the CDR3.

A remark on this clone: Distinct nucleotide sequences in the sample also encode this CDR3. The rearrangement joins TRBV9 to TRBJ2-7; 10 bases align to TRBD2. Germline values: CDR1 SGDLS, CDR2 YYNGEE. The CDR3 is made up of 15 amino acids. The J segment lost 4 bases and the V segment lost 0 bases, leaving 4 bases of the junction unmatched. The CDR3: CASSVASGGAYEQYF. CDR3 nucleotide sequence: TGTGCCAGCAGCGTAGCGAGCGGGGGGGCGTACGAGCAGTACTTC.

This clone was detected only a few times. This rearrangement joins TRBV5-1 to TRBJ1-1; 7 nucleotides agree with TRBD1. CDR3 length equals 14 residues. J gave up 0 bases and V 4 bases, and 3 bases lay outside the gene matches. The germline CDR1 and CDR2 sequences are SGHRS and YFSETQ. In nucleotides, the CDR3 is TGCGCCAGCAGCGTGACAGGGCTGAACACTGAAGCTTTCTTT. Translated: CASSVTGLNTEAFF.

This chain links TRBV19 with TRBJ2-5, with D unresolved. V lost 5 bases and J lost 2, with 9 bases in between. The V gene's germline CDR1 is LNHDA and CDR2 SQIVND (reference sequence). This CDR3 has 13 amino acids. The CDR3 DNA is TGTGCCAGTAGTTTGGCGGAACAAGAGACCCAGTACTTC. It translates to CASSLAEQETQYF.

V and J are TRBV4-2 and TRBJ2-7; 8 bases map to TRBD2. Per the germline V gene, CDR1 is LGHNA and CDR2 is YNFKEQ. Trimming cost V 0 bases and J 0 bases; bases outside gene matches: 7. CDR3 length: 17 residues. CDR3 residues: CASSQDPTGGTSYEQYF. The CDR3 DNA sequence: TGTGCCAGCAGCCAAGATCCCACGGGGGGGACCTCCTACGAGCAGTACTTC.

The V call is TRBV16, the J call TRBJ2-1; 7 bases match TRBD1. This CDR3 contains 14 residues. Per germline, CDR1 KGHSY and CDR2 FQNENV. Germline trimming cut 3 bases from V and 5 bases from J; bases unmatched to any gene: 4. The CDR3 DNA reads TGTGCCAGCAGCCAGAGGGACAGTCACAATGAGCAGTTCTTC. Translated: CASSQRDSHNEQFF.

This clone came up once. The rearrangement joins TRBV7-9 to TRBJ1-3; the match to TRBD1 covers 10 bases. Trimming took 5 bases from V and 2 from J; bases not matched to a gene: 6. CDR3 length: 16 amino acids. Germline V CDR1 and CDR2: SEHNR, FQNEAQ (reference sequence). CDR3 residues: CASSAPGQGTGNTIYF. The CDR3 bases are TGTGCCAGCAGCGCACCGGGACAGGGGACTGGAAACACCATATATTTT.

A word on this clone: This same CDR3 is encoded by further DNA sequences in the sample. The V gene is TRBV5-1, the J gene TRBJ1-1, with TRBD1 as a possible D gene (5 bases). The CDR3 is 13 residues long. Trimming took off 2 bases at V and 2 bases at J, with 7 bases between the two ends. Germline CDR1 SGHRS, CDR2 YFSETQ. The CDR3 bases are TGCGCCAGCAGCTTTCAGGGTAACACTGAAGCTTTCTTT. Translation gives CASSFQGNTEAFF. Full variable domain (remainder filled in from reference TRBV5-1 and TRBJ1-1): KAGVTQTPRYLIKTRGQQVTLSCSPISGHRSVSWYQQTPGQGLQFLFEYFSETQRNKGNFPGRFSGRQFSNSRSEMNVSTLELGDSALYLCASSFQGNTEAFFGQGTRLTVV.

This clone was seen once. The J gene is TRBJ2-1, the V gene TRBV30, with TRBD1 identical over 7 bases. Germline V gene data show CDR1 as GTSNPN and CDR2 as SVGIG (reference sequence). The CDR3 runs 13 residues. The ends lost 3 bases at V and 2 bases at J; junction bases unmatched: 1. In DNA, the CDR3 is TGTGCCTGGAGCACAGGGGCCTACAATGAGCAGTTCTTC. Its translation: CAWSTGAYNEQFF. Based on the CDR3 plus reference TRBV30 and TRBJ2-1, the full variable domain is SQTIHQWPATLVQPVGSPLSLECTVEGTSNPNLYWYRQAAGRGLQLLFYSVGIGQISSEVPQNLSASRPQDRQFILSSKKLLLSDSGFYLCAWSTGAYNEQFFGPGTRLTVL.

The rearrangement uses TRBV6-5 and TRBJ1-5; unclear D gene. Germline assignment: CDR1 MNHEY and CDR2 SVGAGI. V was cut by 2 bases and J by 2 bases, with 7 bases left in between. The length of the CDR3 is 14 residues. The CDR3 DNA sequence: TGTGCCAGCAGTTACGCGGTGGGCAATCAGCCCCAGCATTTT. Its protein product is CASSYAVGNQPQHF.

The chain has TRBV7-9 and TRBJ2-3; 9 positions match TRBD1. The germline V gene has CDR1 SEHNR and CDR2 FQNEAQ (reference sequence). The CDR3 sequence is 15 residues long. V lost 7 bases, J lost 3 bases, and 8 bases stayed unmatched. This CDR3 reads CASTDRDRVTDTQYF. In nucleotides, the CDR3 is TGTGCCAGCACCGATCGGGACAGGGTAACAGATACGCAGTATTTT.

The rearrangement joins TRBV28 to TRBJ1-2; D not resolved. The V end was cut by 8 bases, the J end by 8 bases, with 15 bases between. The CDR3 length is 12 residues. The V gene's germline CDR1 is MDHEN and CDR2 SYDVKM. For the CDR3, the DNA is TGTGCCAGCGGATACGAGGCGAGGGGCTACACCTTC. Translating gives CASGYEARGYTF.